Below are 29 T cell receptor beta chains sequenced from a single sample in a study of T cells in Graves' hyperthyroidism and ophthalmopathy. Template material for amplifying TCR beta CDR3 regions consisted of RNA transcripts. The primer set for the first-round RT-PCR of the TCR CDR3 was HTBI. TCRdb redid the calling of the multiplex PCR reads with MiXCR, one entry per CDR3 protein. The sample yields some 460,000 distinct CDR3 sequences, about 15% seen once. Input material: blood. The source is a woman aged 18-29 years with Graves' hyperthyroidism.

In its sample, this clonotype was seen a few times. In nucleotides, the CDR3 is TGCAGCGTAAAGGGGGGCACGGGACAGAACGATGGAAACACCATATATTTT. Translated, it gives CSVKGGTGQNDGNTIYF. V usage is TRBV29-1 and J usage is TRBJ1-3, with 7 nucleotides matching TRBD1. The trim removed 6 bases at V and 3 bases at J, leaving 17 bases unmatched. Germline CDR1 and CDR2: SQVTM and ANQGSEA. The CDR3 covers 17 residues.

The sample holds a few counts of this clonotype. V gene TRBV6-2 or TRBV6-3 combines with J gene TRBJ2-7; 9 bases align to TRBD1. This CDR3 comprises 15 residues. Trimming cost V 6 bases and J 0 bases; bases outside gene matches: 6. Germline values: CDR1 MNHEY, CDR2 SVGEGT. In nucleotides, the CDR3 is TGTGCCAGCAGGCCAAACAGGGGGCTCTCCTACGAGCAGTACTTC. It yields the protein CASRPNRGLSYEQYF.

This clonotype was detected a few times. V usage is TRBV18 and J usage is TRBJ1-5; D is unresolved. V was trimmed by 3 bases and J by 0 bases, leaving 9 bases between them. Germline values: CDR1 KGHSH, CDR2 LQKENI. This CDR3 has 15 amino acids. CDR3 nucleotide sequence: TGTGCCAGCTCACCGAATAAGGTTAGCAATCAGCCCCAGCATTTT. The encoded protein is CASSPNKVSNQPQHF.

This clonotype was found many times. The chain carries TRBV20-1 and TRBJ2-7, with D possibly being TRBD2 (6 bases). CDR3 size: 15 residues. V gave up 6 bases and J gave up 7 bases, with 25 bases separating them. Germline V gene sequence: CDR1 DFQATT, CDR2 SNEGSKA (reference sequence). The CDR3 nucleotides are TGCAGTGCCCCATCGGGGCGGGGAGGACCCAAGGAGCAGTACTTC. This translates into CSAPSGRGGPKEQYF.

The rearrangement joins TRBV13 to TRBJ2-1; 9 bases fit TRBD2. The junction had 11 bases not matched to a gene; V was cut back by 5 bases and J by 6 bases. The CDR3 is 16 residues long. In germline, CDR1 is PRHDT, CDR2 FYEKMQ (reference sequence). CDR3 amino acids: CASSPIGTSSANEQFF. The DNA of the CDR3 is TGTGCCAGCAGCCCTATTGGGACTAGCAGTGCCAATGAGCAGTTCTTC.

This clonotype was detected only a few times. V and J are TRBV3-1 and TRBJ1-1, with no clear D. The V gene lost 0 bases and the J gene lost 6 bases, with 14 bases spanning the gap. The V gene's germline CDR1 is LGHDT and CDR2 YNNKEL (reference sequence). The CDR3 sequence is 15 residues long. In nucleotides, the CDR3 is TGTGCCAGCAGCCAAGATACCAGGCCACAACCTGAAGCTTTCTTT. Translation: CASSQDTRPQPEAFF.

The table lists this clonotype with many counts. The chain carries TRBV6-1 and TRBJ1-1; TRBD1 might be the D (5 bases). The CDR3 is made up of 15 amino acids. From germline, CDR1 is MNHNS and CDR2 SASEGT. Trimming shortened V by 5 bases and J by 1 base, and 14 bases separated the two germline ends. The CDR3 is CASSPIQAANTEAFF. CDR3 bases: TGTGCCAGCAGTCCTATACAGGCGGCGAACACTGAAGCTTTCTTT.

Only a few counts were recorded for this clonotype. The chain combines TRBV6-1 with TRBJ2-5; the D gene is possibly TRBD2 (5 bases). This CDR3 has 13 amino acids. V was trimmed by 5 bases and J by 5 bases, leaving 12 bases between them. Germline V gives CDR1 MNHNS, CDR2 SASEGT. CDR3 in amino acids: CASSWRNAETQYF. Here the CDR3 DNA reads TGTGCCAGCAGTTGGAGGAATGCGGAGACCCAGTACTTC.

This clonotype was detected many times. The chain combines TRBV6-5 with TRBJ1-5; D is possibly TRBD1 (6 bases). The CDR3 spans 15 residues. Trimming left V 4 bases short and J 1 base short, with 11 bases between. Per the germline V gene, CDR1 is MNHEY and CDR2 is SVGAGI. DNA of the CDR3: TGTGCCAGCAGTTTAGGGGGGCCCAGCAATCAGCCCCAGCATTTT. It translates to CASSLGGPSNQPQHF.

This clonotype has a count of ten or more. CDR3 sequence: CASSEAGEAFF. CDR3 DNA sequence: TGTGCCAGCAGTGAAGCAGGGGAAGCTTTCTTT. This chain joins TRBV2 and TRBJ1-1; D is unclear. V lost 0 bases, J lost 8 bases, and 4 bases lay in between. There are 11 residues in the CDR3. Germline V gives CDR1 SNHLY, CDR2 FYNNEI.

The sample holds one count of this clonotype. This chain joins TRBV27 and TRBJ2-1; 7 bases match TRBD1. Germline V gene sequence: CDR1 MNHEY, CDR2 SMNVEV (reference sequence). There are 13 residues in the CDR3. The ends lost 6 bases at V and 12 bases at J; junction bases unmatched: 11. DNA for the CDR3: TGTGCCAGCAGCCTCGGACAGGCCGCCCTGCAGTTCTTC. Protein: CASSLGQAALQFF.

This clonotype was detected ten times or more. This sequence joins TRBV18 and TRBJ2-1; TRBD1 matches at 9 bases. From germline, CDR1 is KGHSH and CDR2 LQKENI. V lost 3 bases to trimming and J lost 1 base; unmatched junction nucleotides: 4. This CDR3 is 16 amino acids long. CDR3 loop: CASSPLQGASYNEQFF. CDR3 in DNA: TGTGCCAGCTCACCCCTACAGGGGGCTTCCTACAATGAGCAGTTCTTC.

The V gene is TRBV6-6, the J gene TRBJ2-1, with 7 bases that match TRBD2. CDR3 length: 15 residues. J lost 8 bases, V lost 2 bases, and 9 bases had no gene match. Germline values: CDR1 MNHNY, CDR2 SVGAGI (reference sequence). As DNA, the CDR3 is TGTGCCAGCAGTTACGGAGGCGGGAGCTTTTATGAGCAGTTCTTC. Translation: CASSYGGGSFYEQFF.

This clonotype was observed many times. The rearrangement joins TRBV15 to TRBJ2-3; the D gene could be TRBD1 or TRBD2 (5 bases each). Germline CDR1 is LNHNV and CDR2 is YYDKDF (reference sequence). The CDR3 contains 14 residues. Trimming pared 4 bases from V and 3 bases from J, leaving 11 bases between. The CDR3 DNA is TGTGCCACCAGCACCCAGGGAGTTACAGATACGCAGTATTTT. It is translated as CATSTQGVTDTQYF. The whole variable domain, remainder taken from reference TRBV15 and TRBJ2-3, is DAMVIQNPRYQVTQFGKPVTLSCSQTLNHNVMYWYQQKSSQAPKLLFHYYDKDFNNEADTPDNFQSRRPNTSFCFLDIRSPGLGDTAMYLCATSTQGVTDTQYFGPGTRLTVL.

This clonotype was picked up many times. The rearrangement joins TRBV20-1 to TRBJ1-1; no definite D call. CDR3 length: 14 amino acids. Germline V gene sequence: CDR1 DFQATT, CDR2 SNEGSKA (reference sequence). Deletions cut 0 bases from V and 1 base from J, with 9 bases between. The CDR3 here is CSARDMAGNTEAFF. CDR3 bases: TGCAGTGCTAGAGATATGGCAGGGAACACTGAAGCTTTCTTT.

The V call is TRBV10-2, the J call TRBJ1-1, with D tentatively TRBD1 (6 bases). CDR1 and CDR2 from the germline V gene are WSHSY and SAAADI. V was pared by 2 bases and J by 5 bases, with 12 bases between. CDR3 size: 14 residues. In DNA, the CDR3 is TGCGCCAGCAGTGAGACAGGGCATAGGACTGAAGCTTTCTTT. This encodes CASSETGHRTEAFF.

This clonotype was detected ten times or more. The chain uses TRBV9 and TRBJ2-3, with 7 nucleotides matching TRBD2. With V trimmed by 2 bases and J by 2 bases, 8 bases remained unmatched. Germline CDR1 reads SGDLS; CDR2 reads YYNGEE. The CDR3 is 16 residues long. CDR3 sequence reads: CASSVAGGSVTDTQYF. CDR3 in DNA: TGTGCCAGCAGCGTTGCCGGGGGGAGTGTCACAGATACGCAGTATTTT.

The V gene is TRBV25-1, the J gene TRBJ1-2; D unclear. This CDR3 spans 14 amino acids. With 3 bases removed from V and 2 bases from J, the gap between germline ends came to 10 bases. Per germline, CDR1 MGHDK and CDR2 SYGVNS. The CDR3 here is CASSEWGSNYGYTF. The CDR3 DNA reads TGTGCCAGCAGTGAGTGGGGATCAAACTATGGCTACACCTTC.

The rearrangement uses TRBV28 and TRBJ2-5, with 14 bases fitting TRBD2. J was trimmed by 2 bases and V by 5 bases; bases with no gene match: 4. Germline CDR1 and CDR2: MDHEN and SYDVKM. The CDR3 consists of 16 residues. CDR3 region: CASSGLAGGNQETQYF. CDR3 in DNA: TGTGCCAGCAGTGGACTAGCGGGGGGCAATCAAGAGACCCAGTACTTC.

The table lists this clonotype with many counts. The V and J genes are TRBV11-3 and TRBJ1-5; D is ambiguous. The CDR3 spans 10 residues. V was clipped by 7 bases and J by 8 bases, with 6 bases between them. Germline lookup yields CDR1 SGHNT and CDR2 YENEEA. DNA of the CDR3: TGTGCCAGCATTTTAGAGCCCCAGCATTTT. It codes for CASILEPQHF.

This clonotype was detected many times. The chain joins TRBV15 to TRBJ2-5; D gene unclear. V was trimmed by 0 bases and J by 1 base, leaving 9 bases between them. CDR1 and CDR2 (germline): LNHNV, YYDKDF (reference sequence). This CDR3 spans 15 amino acids. Here the CDR3 reads CATSRDQTSQETQYF. DNA for the CDR3: TGTGCCACCAGCAGAGATCAAACATCCCAAGAGACCCAGTACTTC.

This clonotype came up many times. This sequence joins TRBV5-1 and TRBJ2-3; a possible D gene is TRBD1 (5 bases). V was cut by 0 bases and J by 4 bases, with 12 bases left in between. Germline V lookup: CDR1 SGHRS, CDR2 YFSETQ. The CDR3 has 15 residues. CDR3 protein: CASSLVRVLSDTQYF. The CDR3, as DNA: TGCGCCAGCAGCTTGGTCAGGGTTTTGTCAGATACGCAGTATTTT.

This clonotype was detected only a few times. The rearrangement joins TRBV6-1 to TRBJ2-7; D may be TRBD1 (6 bases). The CDR3 covers 13 residues. Per germline, CDR1 MNHNS and CDR2 SASEGT. Trimming took 6 bases from V and 2 from J, leaving 11 bases between them. For the CDR3, the DNA is TGTGCCAGCAGACTAAAGGGGGCCTACGAGCAGTACTTC. Residues: CASRLKGAYEQYF.

This clonotype was detected ten times or more. The chain uses TRBV6-6 and TRBJ1-5; a weak D match, TRBD1 (5 bases). The CDR3 sequence is 16 residues long. The germline V and J ends were trimmed by 0 bases and 2 bases, with 11 bases remaining between them. Looked up from germline, CDR1 is MNHNY and CDR2 is SVGAGI (reference sequence). As DNA, the CDR3 is TGTGCCAGCAGTTACTCTAACGGGGGAGGCAATCAGCCCCAGCATTTT. Encoded protein: CASSYSNGGGNQPQHF.

This clonotype came up many times. The rearrangement joins TRBV7-9 to TRBJ2-5, with TRBD2 matching 13 bases. V was clipped by 4 bases and J by 4 bases; unmatched bases: 6. This CDR3 contains 16 residues. CDR1 SEHNR and CDR2 FQNEAQ come from the germline V gene (reference sequence). CDR3 bases: TGTGCCAGCAGCTCCGGACTAGCGGGAGTTGGAGAGACCCAGTACTTC. Translation: CASSSGLAGVGETQYF.

This clonotype was observed at least ten times. The CDR3 DNA reads TGTGCCAGCAGCTTAGCGGGGGGCGCGGAGGGGGAGACCCAGTACTTC. Protein: CASSLAGGAEGETQYF. The J gene is TRBJ2-5, the V gene TRBV7-2; D possibly uses TRBD1 or TRBD2 (6 bases each). Germline V CDR1 and CDR2: SGHTA, FQGNSA. The CDR3 extends over 16 amino acids. V was shortened by 0 bases and J by 5 bases, with 16 bases between the two germline ends.

In its sample, this clonotype was seen once. Since a much larger clone is just one base distant, this may be a read error. The rearrangement uses TRBV6-2 or TRBV6-3 and TRBJ2-3; D possibly matches TRBD1 or TRBD2 (6 bases each). Looked up from germline, CDR1 is MNHEY and CDR2 is SVGEGT. This CDR3 spans 16 amino acids. CDR3 residues: CASSHPRGAGTDTRYF. CDR3 DNA: TGTGCCAGCAGCCACCCGAGGGGGGCTGGCACAGATACGCGGTATTTT.

The table lists this clonotype with many counts. The V and J genes are TRBV2 and TRBJ2-3; 7 nucleotides match TRBD1. Germline CDR1 SNHLY, CDR2 FYNNEI. The CDR3 has 16 residues. The J segment lost 2 bases and the V segment lost 6 bases, leaving 11 bases of the junction unmatched. CDR3 amino acids: CASRHYGTEDTDTQYF. CDR3 bases: TGTGCCAGCAGGCACTACGGGACAGAAGACACAGATACGCAGTATTTT.

This clonotype was picked up many times. The chain uses TRBV6-6 and TRBJ2-5, with D maybe TRBD2 (5 bases). Per germline, CDR1 MNHNY and CDR2 SVGAGI (reference sequence). The CDR3 spans 14 residues. The germline V and J ends were trimmed by 0 bases and 2 bases, with 7 bases remaining between them. This CDR3 reads CASSYSSAQETQYF. The DNA for the CDR3 is TGTGCCAGCAGTTACTCTAGCGCTCAAGAGACCCAGTACTTC.